The entry that follows covers one T cell receptor beta chain sequence. Its specific antigen is unknown. No much larger clone is present one base from it, and per-base qualities are unavailable. The CDR3 covers 13 residues, taking in both the cysteine and the phenylalanine. This entry keeps only the CDR3 DNA: 39 bases, framed from base 1. Via the germline V gene, CDR1 is SQVTM and CDR2 ANQGSEA. Donors were around 37 systemically healthy Caucasian individuals from Russia aged about 6 to 100 years. Each donor gave 8 to 10 milliliters of peripheral blood, collected into EDTA-treated Vacutainer tubes. Ficoll-Paque density-gradient centrifugation was used to isolate PBMCs, with at least 6.5 million per sample. Total RNA was extracted from PBMCs with Trizol reagent, with at least 5.5 micrograms obtained per sample. For every donor, an aliquot of PBMCs went through flow cytometry to measure the percentages of naive CD45RAhigh/CD27high T cells.

The data derive from a study of blood T cells in healthy people across ages (dated by TCRdb to between 2014 and 2016). Background for the entire study: Template switching captured roughly one uniquely barcoded TCR beta cDNA molecule per two T cells in model experiments. The donors were divided into four age groups: young (average 16 years), middle-aged (roughly 40), aged (approximately 62) and long-lived (roughly 82). The study analyzed two additional independent replicas of 1 million unique cDNA reads from the same blood draw for two donors, one aged 18 to 29 and one aged 80 or older. Using deep sequencing normalized with unique cDNA molecular identifiers, the study measured how TCR beta repertoire diversity changes with age. The paper as a whole reports these results and caveats: Estimates of total diversity based on one million sequenced T cells were regarded as lower bounds and as underestimates. The CMV infection status of donors was not known, potentially confounding age-related changes in expanded clonotypes. As age increased, observed TCR beta diversity per million T cells dropped in a roughly linear way, and a significant reduction was already evident by age around 41. A strong correlation was found between observed TCR beta diversity and the percentage of naive T cells measured by flow cytometry. The long-lived group showed more naive CD4+ T cells, fewer expanded clones and increased TCR diversity than the aged group, suggesting age selection. Conclusive comparison of naive and antigen-experienced compartments was prevented by the profiling of bulk unsorted PBMCs.

The method behind the library was 5' RACE. TCRdb names Illumina HiSeq 2500 as the instrument used. A second roughly 7 to 11 cycle PCR used a sample-barcoded 5' primer and a J-beta primer mix. A unique molecular identifier was introduced onto each TCR beta cDNA molecule by a template-switch 5' adaptor carrying 12 random nucleotides. Each sample yielded at least 3 million CDR3-containing paired-end reads. First-strand cDNA synthesis was performed from all RNA using the Mint cDNA synthesis kit, with priming by a TRBC-specific oligonucleotide. After uracil-DNA glycosylase treatment, a first 18-cycle PCR used universal primers M1SS and BC2_uni_R on all cDNA. On the study's bioinformatics: For normalization, 1 million high-quality reads were randomly selected from each sample, with every read carrying a distinct molecular identifier. Instead of being binned into consensus sequences, reads that shared molecular identifiers were thrown out. MiTCR, with a Q25 quality threshold and the strictest error-elimination algorithm, was used for CDR3 identification, clonotype clustering and error correction. A nonparametric unseen species model with Euler transformation was used to estimate a lower bound on total TCR beta diversity. TCRdb reprocessed the public reads (quality trimming at Q25 with fastp, clone calling with MiXCR) and kept in-frame beta chains. CDR3 protein duplicates are merged, each entry listing the most common genes and DNA. Here the V and J calls rest on TCRdb's processing, not on the authors' analysis. In all, the sample holds hundreds of thousands of distinct CDR3 sequences, and 20% to 25% of those were seen once. Under 10% of the sample is taken by the ten largest.

The sample also formed part of further work on T cells of mothers and their children. The second study, in turn, reports: Donors were nine systemically healthy Caucasian individuals: three mothers and their six children. cDNA synthesis used all of the extracted RNA, with 1.5 ug of RNA in each 15 ul reaction. In the second PCR, sample barcodes and 2-4 random nucleotides were introduced via the M1S primer. Each mother yielded over 9.5 million TCR beta CDR3 reads and each child roughly 3.1 million reads. Thymic selection similarly shapes TCR recombination output in related and unrelated pairs, with minor effect from inherited differences. Normalized repertoire overlap was always found to be slightly, but never significantly, higher in related mother-child pairs than in unrelated mother-child pairs. No persistent microchimeric T cell clones were detected, at a sensitivity of 90 to 100 clones per million clonotypes. To look for features that set related mother-child pairs apart from unrelated individuals, the researchers ran deep NGS to compare the TCR beta repertoires of mothers and children. The mean age was around 40 +/- 4 years for the mothers and approximately 11 +/- 4 years for the children. After adapter ligation with NEBNext reagents, the libraries were sequenced on Illumina HiSeq 2000 with 100+100 nt paired-end reads. To avoid cross-contamination, the mother libraries and the child libraries were prepared a month apart and sequenced in separate runs. Each donor had between roughly 450,000 and 2,300,000 distinct TCR beta clonotypes identified. Naive TCR beta clonotypes were estimated from low-frequency clonotypes matched to each donor's FACS-determined naive share, without sorting.

Rearrangement joined TRBV29-1 to TRBJ2-5; the D region is possibly TRBD1 or TRBD2, each matching across 7 bases. With the DNA end fitting TRBJ2-1 better, the J assignment may be wrong. Sequencing input: blood. This clonotype was obtained from a boy younger than 18 in good health. The nucleotide sequence reads as follows: TGCAGCCACCTGGGGGAGGGGGCCTATGAGCAGTTCTTC. This encodes CSHLGEGAYEQFF.